This T cell receptor (beta chain) is drawn from a study of early T cells in non-severe SARS-CoV-2 infection. Unmatched junction bases numbered 11, after V lost 2 bases and J lost 7 bases. The CDR3 totals 16 residues. Germline-derived CDR1 and CDR2 are ENHRY and SYGVKD. This clonotype has ten or more counts. TCRdb reanalysed the 5' RACE reads using MiXCR and keeps one entry per CDR3 protein. The table lists approximately 42,000 distinct CDR3 sequences, around 6.8% of them singletons, with roughly 4.8% in the top ten. This chain joins TRBV10-3 and TRBJ2-1; TRBD1 matches 7 bases. Sequenced: whole blood. The TCR sequence derives from an adult who was a healthcare worker with PCR-confirmed SARS-CoV-2 infection or an uninfected control (not recorded which). The CDR3 protein is CAISESQGVGRNEQFF. CDR3 bases: TGTGCCATCAGTGAGAGCCAGGGGGTAGGGAGAAATGAGCAGTTCTTC.